This T cell receptor beta chain came from a study of shared clonotypes between healthy human individuals. Overall study: Samples came from two female and a few male donors aged 18 to 49. Study-wide findings and caveats: Naive subsets, compared against memory subsets, generally had larger estimated richness values.

In regard to this clone: What it binds is unknown.

CDR1 is LNHDA, CDR2 SQIVND, per germline (reference sequence). This CDR3 is built from 15 residues. Trimming shortened V by 8 bases and J by 3 bases, and 20 bases separated the two germline ends. Generated by immunoSEQ multiplex PCR, the TCRdb table keeps only in-frame clones and is missing some. The sample has approximately 1,500,000 clones, more than 95% seen once; the top ten hold approximately 1%. The TCR was taken from a man aged 25-45 years in good health. V usage is TRBV19 and J usage is TRBJ2-7, with no clear D. The specimen sequenced was naive CD4+ T cells sorted from blood. Subset specified: CD45RA+ positively selected. The DNA of the CDR3 is TGTGCCAGTGCTTCCCCTACAGAAAATCTCTACGAGCAGTACTTC. This translates into CASASPTENLYEQYF.